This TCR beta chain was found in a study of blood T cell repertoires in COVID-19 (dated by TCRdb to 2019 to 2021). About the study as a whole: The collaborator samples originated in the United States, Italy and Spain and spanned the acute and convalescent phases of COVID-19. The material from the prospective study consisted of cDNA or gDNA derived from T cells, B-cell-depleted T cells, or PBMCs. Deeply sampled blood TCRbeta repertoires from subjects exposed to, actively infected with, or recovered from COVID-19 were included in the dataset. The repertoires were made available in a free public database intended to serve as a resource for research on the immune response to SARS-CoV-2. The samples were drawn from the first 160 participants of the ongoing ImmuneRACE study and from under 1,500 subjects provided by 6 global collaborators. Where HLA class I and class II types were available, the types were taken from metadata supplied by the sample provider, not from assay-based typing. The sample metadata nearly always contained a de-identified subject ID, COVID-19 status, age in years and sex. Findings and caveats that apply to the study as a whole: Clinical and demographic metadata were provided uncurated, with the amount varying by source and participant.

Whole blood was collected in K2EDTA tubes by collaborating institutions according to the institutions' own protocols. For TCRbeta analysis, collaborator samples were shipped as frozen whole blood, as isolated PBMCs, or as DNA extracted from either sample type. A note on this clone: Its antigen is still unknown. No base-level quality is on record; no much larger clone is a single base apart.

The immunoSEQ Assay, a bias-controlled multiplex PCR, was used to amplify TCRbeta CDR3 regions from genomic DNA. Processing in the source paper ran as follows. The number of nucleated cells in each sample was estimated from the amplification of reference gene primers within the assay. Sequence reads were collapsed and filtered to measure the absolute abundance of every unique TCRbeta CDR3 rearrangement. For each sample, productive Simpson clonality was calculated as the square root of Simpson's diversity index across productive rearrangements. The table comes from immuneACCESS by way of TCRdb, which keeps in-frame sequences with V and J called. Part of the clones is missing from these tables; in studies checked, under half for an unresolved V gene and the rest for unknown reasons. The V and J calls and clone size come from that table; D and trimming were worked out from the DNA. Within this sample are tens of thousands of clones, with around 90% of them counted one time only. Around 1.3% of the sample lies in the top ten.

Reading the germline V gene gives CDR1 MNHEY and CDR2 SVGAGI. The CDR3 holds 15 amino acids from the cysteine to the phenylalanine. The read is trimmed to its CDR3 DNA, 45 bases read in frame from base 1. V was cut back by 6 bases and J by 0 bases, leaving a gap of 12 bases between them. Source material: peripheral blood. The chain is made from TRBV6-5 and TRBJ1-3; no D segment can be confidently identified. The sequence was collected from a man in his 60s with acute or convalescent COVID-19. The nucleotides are TGTGCCAGCAGCTACGCAAGAGCCTCTGGAAACACCATATATTTT. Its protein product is CASSYARASGNTIYF.